This entry concerns a single TCR beta chain. What it binds is not known. Germline V gene lookup returns CDR1 MNHEY and CDR2 SMNVEV (reference sequence). The CDR3 is 16 residues long. V shed 0 bases and J shed 2 bases, with 14 bases lying between them. The primer mix had 60 Vbeta and 13 Jbeta primers. Method: immunoSEQ multiplex PCR; TCRdb's copy keeps in-frame clones and lacks some. The profile covers some 110,000 clones, with roughly 83% appearing a single time and just under 3% taken by the ten largest. These data belong to a study of cytomegalovirus exposure and HLA in healthy donors. Study-wide results and caveats: Presence/absence comparisons presumed near-even sequencing depth among donors. On later analysis, the bulk of CMV-associated TCR beta chains appeared to be HLA-restricted.

Sequenced material: PBMCs. This receptor was obtained from a woman under 30 in good health and CMV-seropositive. J is TRBJ2-7 and V is TRBV27; possibly TRBD1 for D (6 bases). Here the CDR3 reads CASSLSAGTLTYEQYF. CDR3 sequence (DNA): TGTGCCAGCAGTTTATCCGCCGGGACACTTACCTACGAGCAGTACTTC.